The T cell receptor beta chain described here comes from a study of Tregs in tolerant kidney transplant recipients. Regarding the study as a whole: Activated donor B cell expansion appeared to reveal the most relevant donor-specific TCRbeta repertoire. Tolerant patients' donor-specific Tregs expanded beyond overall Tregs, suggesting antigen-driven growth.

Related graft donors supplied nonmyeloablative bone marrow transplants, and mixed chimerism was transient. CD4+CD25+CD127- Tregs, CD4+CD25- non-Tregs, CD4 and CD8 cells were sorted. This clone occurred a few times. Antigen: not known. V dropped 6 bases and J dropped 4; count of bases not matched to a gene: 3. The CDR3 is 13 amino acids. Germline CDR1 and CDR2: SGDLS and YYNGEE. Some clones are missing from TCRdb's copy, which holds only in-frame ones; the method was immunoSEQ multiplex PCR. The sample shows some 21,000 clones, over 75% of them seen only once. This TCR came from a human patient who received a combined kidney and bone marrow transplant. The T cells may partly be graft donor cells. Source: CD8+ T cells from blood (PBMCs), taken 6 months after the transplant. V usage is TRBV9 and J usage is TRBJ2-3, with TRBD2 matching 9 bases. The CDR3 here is CASTSGAADTQYF. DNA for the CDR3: TGTGCCAGCACTAGCGGGGCGGCAGATACGCAGTATTTT.